This TCR beta chain comes out of a study of blood T cell repertoires in COVID-19. The assay was immunoSEQ multiplex PCR, and TCRdb's table has in-frame clones only and misses some. Among almost 250,000 clones listed, 75% to 85% were seen once. The germline V and J ends were trimmed by 1 base and 10 bases, with 12 bases remaining between them. Germline V gives CDR1 SGHAT, CDR2 FQDESV (reference sequence). The CDR3 has 13 residues. This receptor was taken from a woman aged 50 to 60 with acute COVID-19. What was sequenced was PBMCs or T cells enriched from blood (not recorded which). The chain recombines TRBV11-1 with TRBJ2-3; D call uncertain. CDR3 loop: CASSLEHRGAQYF. The CDR3 region has the DNA TGTGCCAGCAGCTTAGAACATCGAGGTGCGCAGTATTTT. Complete variable domain (other parts from reference TRBV11-1 and TRBJ2-3): EAEVAQSPRYKITEKSQAVAFWCDPISGHATLYWYRQILGQGPELLVQFQDESVVDDSQLPKDRFSAERLKGVDSTLKIQPAELGDSAMYLCASSLEHRGAQYFGPGTRLTVL.